This T cell receptor beta chain was sequenced for a study of shared clonotypes between healthy human individuals. Study information: Every donor yielded three CD4 naive, three CD4 memory, two CD8 naive and one CD8 memory plate. Whole-study results and caveats: For naive CD4 cells, approximately 4.8% of clonotypes were shared across a few donors.

The CDR3 is made up of 15 amino acids. Germline lookup yields CDR1 LNHNV and CDR2 YYDKDF (reference sequence). V dropped 8 bases and J dropped 8; count of bases not matched to a gene: 9. Turning to this clone: What it binds is not known.

Data came from immunoSEQ multiplex PCR; TCRdb stores just in-frame clones and leaves some out. Among millions of clones, roughly nine tenths were seen once, and the ten largest hold 0.13% to 0.15%. The chain combines TRBV15 with TRBJ1-4, with 12 bases lining up with TRBD1. This TCR was recovered from a man younger than 35 in good health. The specimen was naive CD4+ T cells sorted from blood. Subset indicated: CD45RA+ positively selected. The CDR3 sequence: CATRHGDRGPEKLFF. The CDR3 nucleotides are TGTGCCACCCGCCATGGGGACAGGGGGCCGGAAAAACTGTTTTTT.